These 15 T cell receptor beta chains were sequenced from one sample in a study of identical twins. TCRdb redid the calling of the 5' RACE reads with MiXCR, one entry per CDR3 protein. The sample lists 400,000 or so distinct CDR3 sequences, approximately 8.8% occurring once. The sequenced material came from naive T cells sorted from blood. The receptors stem from a woman aged 50 to 60 in good health.

This clonotype has only a few counts. The V call is TRBV24-1, the J call TRBJ2-1; 10 nucleotides line up with TRBD1. The germline V gene encodes CDR1 KGHDR and CDR2 SFDVKD. CDR3 length: 15 amino acids. With 1 base clipped from V and 7 bases from J, the junction kept 3 bases outside the gene matches. In nucleotides, the CDR3 is TGTGCCACCAGTGATTTAGGGGACAGGGGAAATGAGCAGTTCTTC. It yields the protein CATSDLGDRGNEQFF.

In its sample, this clonotype was seen a few times. The chain employs TRBV20-1 and TRBJ2-7, with 7 bases matching TRBD1. CDR1 and CDR2 (germline): DFQATT, SNEGSKA (reference sequence). V lost 1 base, J lost 2 bases, and 2 bases stayed unmatched. This CDR3 is built from 13 residues. In DNA form, the CDR3 reads TGCAGTGCTAGAGGGGACAGAGCCTACGAGCAGTACGTC. It translates to CSARGDRAYEQYV.

The J gene is TRBJ2-1, the V gene TRBV20-1; D gene uncertain. V shed 5 bases and J shed 6 bases, with 11 bases lying between them. Germline CDR1 DFQATT, CDR2 SNEGSKA (reference sequence). There are 12 residues in the CDR3. CDR3 coding DNA: TGCAGTGCTGCGCCAGGATCCAATGAGCAGTTCTTC. It codes for CSAAPGSNEQFF.

This clonotype was counted at least ten times. The chain combines TRBV20-1 with TRBJ2-1; 10 bases are a match to TRBD2. There are 15 residues in the CDR3. Trimming removed 5 bases from V and 4 bases from J; junction bases left unmatched: 8. Germline V gene sequence: CDR1 DFQATT, CDR2 SNEGSKA (reference sequence). The CDR3 nucleotides read TGCAGTGCTCTACCTCTGACTAGCGGGTACAATGAGCAGTTCTTC. Translated, it gives CSALPLTSGYNEQFF.

At least ten counts were recorded for this clonotype. The V gene is TRBV20-1, the J gene TRBJ2-4; 10 bases align to TRBD1. V shed 0 bases, J shed 5 bases, and the junction held 13 bases outside the gene matches. The V gene's germline CDR1 is DFQATT and CDR2 SNEGSKA (reference sequence). The CDR3 extends over 18 amino acids. In DNA, the CDR3 is TGCAGTGCTAGAGATCGGGTGTATGGCGGGACAGGGGAAAACATTCAGTACTTC. This gives the protein CSARDRVYGGTGENIQYF.

The chain uses TRBV7-9 and TRBJ2-7, with D possibly being TRBD2 (6 bases). The CDR3 runs 16 residues. The V gene's germline CDR1 is SEHNR and CDR2 FQNEAQ (reference sequence). V gave up 2 bases and J gave up 2 bases, with 16 bases separating them. The CDR3 spells CASSLTGSDRTYEQYF. CDR3 nucleotide sequence: TGTGCCAGCAGCTTAACCGGGAGTGATAGAACCTACGAGCAGTACTTC.

J is TRBJ2-1 and V is TRBV10-1; TRBD2 matches 9 bases. From germline, CDR1 is WNHNN and CDR2 SYGVQD (reference sequence). Germline trimming cut 0 bases from V and 8 bases from J; bases unmatched to any gene: 5. The CDR3 spans 15 residues. CDR3 region: CASSESGLAGYEQFF. The CDR3 DNA reads as TGCGCCAGCAGTGAGTCGGGACTAGCTGGCTATGAGCAGTTCTTC.

This clonotype occurred a few times. The CDR3 nucleotides read TGTGCCAGCAGCTTCGAGAACTTCTATGGCTACACCTTC. It encodes CASSFENFYGYTF. The rearrangement uses TRBV7-9 and TRBJ1-2; D unclear. This CDR3 is 13 amino acids long. Germline CDR1 and CDR2: SEHNR and FQNEAQ (reference sequence). V was trimmed by 3 bases and J by 4 bases, leaving 9 bases between them.

The chain carries TRBV6-4 and TRBJ2-7, with 8 positions matching TRBD2. This CDR3 has 14 amino acids. Germline V gene data show CDR1 as MRHNA and CDR2 as SNTAGT. Trimming removed 10 bases from V and 4 bases from J; junction bases left unmatched: 12. Written as DNA, the CDR3 is TGTGCCACCGCAGCGGGAGAGGGTTATTACGAGCAGTACGTC. Translating gives CATAAGEGYYEQYV.

The rearrangement uses TRBV5-1 and TRBJ1-2, with a possible D match to TRBD1 (6 bases). The CDR3 covers 14 residues. V lost 4 bases to trimming and J lost 4 bases, with 14 bases between them. Germline values: CDR1 SGHRS, CDR2 YFSETQ. The CDR3 coding sequence is TGCGCCAGCAGCGAAACACAGGGTAGCTATGGCTACACCTTC. The encoded protein is CASSETQGSYGYTF.

The chain employs TRBV2 and TRBJ2-3; D call uncertain. Germline V gene data show CDR1 as SNHLY and CDR2 as FYNNEI. V was trimmed by 11 bases and J by 2 bases, leaving 11 bases between them. This CDR3 has 12 residues. The CDR3 nucleotides are TGTGCCGGCCGGGCCCTCACAGATACGCAGTATTTT. Translating it yields CAGRALTDTQYF.

In this sample, this clonotype turned up many times. One end of the junction is discordant with germline, which a read error may explain. This rearrangement joins TRBV7-7 to TRBJ2-2, with 10 bases matching TRBD2. This CDR3 contains 15 residues. CDR1 is SSHAT and CDR2 is FNYEAQ in the germline V gene (reference sequence). Written as DNA, the CDR3 is TGTGCTAGCAGCTTAGGGCTAGCGGGAGCCGGGGAGCTGTTTTTT. Translated: CASSLGLAGAGELFF.

The CDR3 DNA is TGTGCCAGCAGCAGTTGGGATGAGCAGTTCTTC. Translating gives CASSSWDEQFF. This rearrangement joins TRBV21-1 to TRBJ2-1. TRBV21-1 is reported as a pseudogene. The CDR3 length is 11 residues.

This clonotype was counted only a few times. This chain joins TRBV4-1 and TRBJ2-5; no firm D call. This CDR3 has 11 amino acids. Trimming left V 5 bases short and J 7 bases short, with 8 bases between. The V gene's germline CDR1 is MGHRA and CDR2 YSYEKL. CDR3 nucleotide sequence: TGCGCCAGCAGCTTCCTTGGGACCCAGTACTTC. The encoded protein is CASSFLGTQYF.

In its sample, this clonotype was seen a few times. The rearrangement links TRBV12-3 or TRBV12-4 to TRBJ2-3; D is undetermined. V lost 6 bases and J lost 0, with 7 bases in between. CDR3 length equals 13 residues. The CDR3 protein is CASRLLSTDTQYF. In DNA form, the CDR3 reads TGTGCCAGCAGGTTGCTAAGCACAGATACGCAGTATTTT.